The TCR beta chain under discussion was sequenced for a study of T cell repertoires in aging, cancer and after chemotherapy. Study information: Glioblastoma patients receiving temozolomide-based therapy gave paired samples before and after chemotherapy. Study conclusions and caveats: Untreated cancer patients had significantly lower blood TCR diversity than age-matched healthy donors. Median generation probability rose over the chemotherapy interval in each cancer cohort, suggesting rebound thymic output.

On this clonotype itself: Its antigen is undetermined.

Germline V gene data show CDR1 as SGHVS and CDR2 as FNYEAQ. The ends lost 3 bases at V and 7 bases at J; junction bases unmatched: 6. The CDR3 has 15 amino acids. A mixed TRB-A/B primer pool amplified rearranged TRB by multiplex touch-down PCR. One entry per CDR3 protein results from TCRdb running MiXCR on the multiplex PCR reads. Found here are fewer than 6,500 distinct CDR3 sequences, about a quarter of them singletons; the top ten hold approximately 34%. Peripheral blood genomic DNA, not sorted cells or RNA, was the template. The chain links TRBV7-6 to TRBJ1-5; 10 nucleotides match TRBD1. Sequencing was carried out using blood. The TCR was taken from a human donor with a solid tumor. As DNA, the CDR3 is TGTGCCAGCAGCTTTAGACAGGGGGCATCACAGCCCCAGCATTTT. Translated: CASSFRQGASQPQHF.